This T cell receptor beta chain was profiled in a study of control samples from healthy donors and cancer patients. This clone occurred once. Trimming stripped 2 bases from V and 5 bases from J, with 6 bases between. Germline V gene lookup returns CDR1 LNHNV and CDR2 YYDKDF (reference sequence). CDR3 length: 12 residues. Data came from immunoSEQ multiplex PCR; TCRdb stores just in-frame clones and leaves some out. The repertoire has under 450,000 clones, 90% of them found once; the top ten carry just under 6.5%. The sequencing sample was made of PBMCs. The source is a man between 40 and 49 years old with head and neck cancer. V gene TRBV15 combines with J gene TRBJ2-5, with D possibly being TRBD1 (6 bases). CDR3 nucleotides: TGTGCCACCAGCAGAACAGGGGAGACCCAGTACTTC. It specifies CATSRTGETQYF.